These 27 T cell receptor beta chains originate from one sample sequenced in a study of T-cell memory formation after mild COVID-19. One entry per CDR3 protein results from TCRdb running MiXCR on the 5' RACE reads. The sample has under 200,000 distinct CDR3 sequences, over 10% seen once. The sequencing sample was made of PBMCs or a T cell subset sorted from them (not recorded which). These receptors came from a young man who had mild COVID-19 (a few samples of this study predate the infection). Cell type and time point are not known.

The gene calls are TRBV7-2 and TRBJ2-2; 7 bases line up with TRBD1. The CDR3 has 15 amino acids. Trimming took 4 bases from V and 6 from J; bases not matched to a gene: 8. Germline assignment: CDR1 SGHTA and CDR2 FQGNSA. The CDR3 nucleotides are TGTGCCAGCAGCTCAGGACAGGTTTTATCCGGGGAGCTGTTTTTT. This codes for CASSSGQVLSGELFF.

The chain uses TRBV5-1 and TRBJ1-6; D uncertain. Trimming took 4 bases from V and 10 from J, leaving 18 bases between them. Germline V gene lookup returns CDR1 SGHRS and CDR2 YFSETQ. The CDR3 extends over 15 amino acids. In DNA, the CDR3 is TGCGCCAGCAGCCTCGCTACCACACGGATATCACCCCTCCACTTT. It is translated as CASSLATTRISPLHF.

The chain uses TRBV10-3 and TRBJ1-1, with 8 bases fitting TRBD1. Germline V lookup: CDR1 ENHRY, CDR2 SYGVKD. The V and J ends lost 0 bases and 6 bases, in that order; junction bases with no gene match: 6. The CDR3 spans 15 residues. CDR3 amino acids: CAISESIYRGAEAFF. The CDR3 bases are TGTGCCATCAGTGAGTCGATTTACAGGGGGGCTGAAGCTTTCTTT.

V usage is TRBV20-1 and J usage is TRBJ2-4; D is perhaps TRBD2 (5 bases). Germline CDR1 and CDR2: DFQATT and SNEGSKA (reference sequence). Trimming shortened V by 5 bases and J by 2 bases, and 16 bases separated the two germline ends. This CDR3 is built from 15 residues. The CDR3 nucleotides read TGCAGTGCTCGTGGGATACGGACTTCCAAAAACATTCAGTACTTC. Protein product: CSARGIRTSKNIQYF.

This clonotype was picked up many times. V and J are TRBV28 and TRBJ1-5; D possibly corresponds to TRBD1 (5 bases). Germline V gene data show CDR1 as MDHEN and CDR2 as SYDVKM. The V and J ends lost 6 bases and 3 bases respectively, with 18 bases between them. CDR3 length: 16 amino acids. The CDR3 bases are TGTGCCAGCAGCTTGCCGTGGGGGGGGGACAATCAGCCCCAGCATTTT. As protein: CASSLPWGGDNQPQHF.

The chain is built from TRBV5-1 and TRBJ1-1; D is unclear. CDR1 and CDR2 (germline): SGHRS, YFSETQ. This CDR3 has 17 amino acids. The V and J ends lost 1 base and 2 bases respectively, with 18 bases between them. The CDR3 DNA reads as TGCGCCAGCAGCTTGCGGGCAGGCCGAGCGGAAAACACTGAAGCTTTCTTT. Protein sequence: CASSLRAGRAENTEAFF.

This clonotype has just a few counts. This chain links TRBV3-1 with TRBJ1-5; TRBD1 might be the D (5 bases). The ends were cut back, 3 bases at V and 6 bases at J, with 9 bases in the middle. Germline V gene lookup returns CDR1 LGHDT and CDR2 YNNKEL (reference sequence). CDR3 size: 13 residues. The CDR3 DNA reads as TGTGCCAGCAGCCAGACAGAATTTCAGCCCCAGCATTTT. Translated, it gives CASSQTEFQPQHF.

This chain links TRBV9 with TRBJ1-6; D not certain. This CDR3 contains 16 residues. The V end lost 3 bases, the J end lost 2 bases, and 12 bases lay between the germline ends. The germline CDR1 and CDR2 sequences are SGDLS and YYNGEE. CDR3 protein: CASSADEGTYNSPLHF. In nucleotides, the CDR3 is TGTGCCAGCAGCGCCGACGAGGGTACCTATAATTCACCCCTCCACTTT.

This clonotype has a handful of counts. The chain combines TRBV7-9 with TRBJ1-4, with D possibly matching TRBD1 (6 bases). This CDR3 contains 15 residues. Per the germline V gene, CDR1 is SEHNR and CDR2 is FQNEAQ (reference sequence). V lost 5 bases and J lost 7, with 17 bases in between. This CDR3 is CASSPNTGRGEKLFF. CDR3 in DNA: TGTGCCAGCAGCCCGAATACAGGGAGAGGTGAAAAACTGTTTTTT.

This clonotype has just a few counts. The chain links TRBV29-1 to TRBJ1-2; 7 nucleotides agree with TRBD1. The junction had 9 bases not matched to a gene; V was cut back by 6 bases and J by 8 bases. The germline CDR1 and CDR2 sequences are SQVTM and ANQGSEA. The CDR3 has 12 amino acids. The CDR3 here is CSVGQPSMGYTF. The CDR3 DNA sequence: TGCAGCGTGGGACAGCCTTCTATGGGCTACACCTTC.

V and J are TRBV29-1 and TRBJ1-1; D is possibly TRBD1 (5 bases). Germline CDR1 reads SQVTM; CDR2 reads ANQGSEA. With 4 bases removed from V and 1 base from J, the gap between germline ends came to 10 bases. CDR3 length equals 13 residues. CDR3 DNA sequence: TGCAGCGTTGTATGGGGGGGGAACACTGAAGCTTTCTTT. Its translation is CSVVWGGNTEAFF.

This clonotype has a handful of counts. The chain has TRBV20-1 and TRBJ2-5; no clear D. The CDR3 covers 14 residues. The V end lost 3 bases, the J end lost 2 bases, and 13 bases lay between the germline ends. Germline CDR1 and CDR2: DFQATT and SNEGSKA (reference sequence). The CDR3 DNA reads TGCAGTGCTAGGCCTGTTGGGGAACAAGAGACCCAGTACTTC. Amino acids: CSARPVGEQETQYF.

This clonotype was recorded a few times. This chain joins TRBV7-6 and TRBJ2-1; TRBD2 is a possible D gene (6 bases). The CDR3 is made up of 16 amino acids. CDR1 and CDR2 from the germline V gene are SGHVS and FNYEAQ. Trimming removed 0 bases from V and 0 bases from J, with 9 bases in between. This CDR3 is CASSLAAGSSYNEQFF. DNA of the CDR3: TGTGCCAGCAGCTTAGCGGCGGGGAGCTCCTACAATGAGCAGTTCTTC. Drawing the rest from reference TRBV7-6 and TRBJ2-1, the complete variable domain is GAGVSQSPRYKVTKRGQDVALRCDPISGHVSLYWYRQALGQGPEFLTYFNYEAQQDKSGLPNDRFSAERPEGSISTLTIQRTEQRDSAMYRCASSLAAGSSYNEQFFGPGTRLTVL.

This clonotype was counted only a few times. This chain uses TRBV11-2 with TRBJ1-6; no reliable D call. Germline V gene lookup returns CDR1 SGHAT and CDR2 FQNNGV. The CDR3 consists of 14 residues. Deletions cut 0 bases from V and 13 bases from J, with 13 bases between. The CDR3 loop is CASSLDYIGNPLHF. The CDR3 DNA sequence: TGTGCCAGCAGCTTAGACTACATAGGGAACCCCCTCCACTTT.

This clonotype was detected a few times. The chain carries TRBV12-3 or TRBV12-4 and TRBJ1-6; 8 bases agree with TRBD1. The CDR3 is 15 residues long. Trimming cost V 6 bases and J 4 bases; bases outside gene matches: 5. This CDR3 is CASRADRGYNSPLHF. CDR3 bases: TGTGCCAGCAGGGCCGACAGGGGATATAATTCACCCCTCCACTTT.

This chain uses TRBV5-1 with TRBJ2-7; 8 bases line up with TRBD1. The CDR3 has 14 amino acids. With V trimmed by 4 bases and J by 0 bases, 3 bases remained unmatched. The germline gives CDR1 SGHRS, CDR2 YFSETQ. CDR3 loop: CASSRGQGSYEQYV. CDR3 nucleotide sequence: TGCGCCAGCAGCAGAGGACAGGGCTCCTACGAGCAGTACGTC.

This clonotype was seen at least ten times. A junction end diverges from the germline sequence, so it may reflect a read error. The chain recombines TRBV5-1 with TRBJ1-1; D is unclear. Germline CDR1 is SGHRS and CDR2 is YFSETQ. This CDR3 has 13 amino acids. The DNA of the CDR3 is TGTGCCAGCAGTTTAGAGGGTAACACTGAAGCTTTCTTT. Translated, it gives CASSLEGNTEAFF.

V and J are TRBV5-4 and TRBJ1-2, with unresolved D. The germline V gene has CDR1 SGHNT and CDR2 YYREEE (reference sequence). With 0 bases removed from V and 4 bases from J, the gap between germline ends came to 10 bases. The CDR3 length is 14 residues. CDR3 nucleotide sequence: TGTGCCAGCAGCTTGGAAGAGCTTCTCTATGGCTACACCTTC. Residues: CASSLEELLYGYTF.

The CDR3 reads CASSYEVFRNTEAFF. Here the CDR3 DNA reads TGTGCCAGCAGTTACGAGGTGTTTCGGAACACTGAAGCTTTCTTT. The chain uses TRBV6-2 or TRBV6-3 and TRBJ1-1; D is ambiguous. V was trimmed by 2 bases and J by 1 base, leaving 11 bases between them. Germline lookup yields CDR1 MNHEY and CDR2 SVGEGT. The CDR3 length is 15 residues.

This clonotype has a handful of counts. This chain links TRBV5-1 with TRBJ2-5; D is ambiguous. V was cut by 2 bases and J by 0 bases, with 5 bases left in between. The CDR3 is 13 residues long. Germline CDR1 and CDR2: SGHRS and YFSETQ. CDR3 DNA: TGCGCCAGCAGCTTCCAGGACCAAGAGACCCAGTACTTC. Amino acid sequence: CASSFQDQETQYF.

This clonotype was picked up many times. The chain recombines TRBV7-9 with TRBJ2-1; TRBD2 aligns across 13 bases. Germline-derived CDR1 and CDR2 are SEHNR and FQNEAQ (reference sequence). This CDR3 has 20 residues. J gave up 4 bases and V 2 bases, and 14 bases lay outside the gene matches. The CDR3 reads CASSLRVGTSGERRYNEQFF. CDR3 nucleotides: TGTGCCAGCAGCTTAAGGGTCGGGACTAGCGGGGAAAGAAGATACAATGAGCAGTTCTTC.

The CDR3 sequence: CSASGTDSETQYF. The DNA of the CDR3 is TGCAGTGCCTCCGGGACAGATAGCGAGACCCAGTACTTC. This rearrangement joins TRBV20-1 to TRBJ2-5; 7 positions match TRBD1. The CDR3 is made up of 13 amino acids. CDR1 is DFQATT and CDR2 is SNEGSKA in the germline V gene (reference sequence). The junction had 9 bases not matched to a gene; V was cut back by 6 bases and J by 5 bases.

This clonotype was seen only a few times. In DNA form, the CDR3 reads TGTGCCAGCAGTGAGGAGGGGGGCCTTCTTTACGAGCAGTACTTC. This gives the protein CASSEEGGLLYEQYF. This chain links TRBV2 with TRBJ2-7; TRBD1 or TRBD2 may be the D gene (6 bases each). CDR1 is SNHLY, CDR2 FYNNEI, per germline. Trimming shortened V by 3 bases and J by 4 bases, and 16 bases separated the two germline ends. The CDR3 has 15 amino acids.

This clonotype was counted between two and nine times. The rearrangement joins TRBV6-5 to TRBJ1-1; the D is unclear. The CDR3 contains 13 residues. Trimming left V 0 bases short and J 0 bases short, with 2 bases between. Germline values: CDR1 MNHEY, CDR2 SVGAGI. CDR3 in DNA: TGTGCCAGCAGTTACTCGATGAACACTGAAGCTTTCTTT. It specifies CASSYSMNTEAFF.

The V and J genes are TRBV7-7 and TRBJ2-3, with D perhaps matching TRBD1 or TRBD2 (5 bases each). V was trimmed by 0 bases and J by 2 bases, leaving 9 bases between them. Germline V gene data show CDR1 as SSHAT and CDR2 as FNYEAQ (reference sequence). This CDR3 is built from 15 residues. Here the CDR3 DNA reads TGTGCCAGCAGCTTAGCCGGGACCGCCACAGATACGCAGTATTTT. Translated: CASSLAGTATDTQYF.

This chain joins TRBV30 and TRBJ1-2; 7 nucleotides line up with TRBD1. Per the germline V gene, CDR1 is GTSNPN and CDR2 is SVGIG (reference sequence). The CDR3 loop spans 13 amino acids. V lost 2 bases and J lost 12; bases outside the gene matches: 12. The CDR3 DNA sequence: TGTGCCTGGAGTTCCCATCAGACAGGGCCGAACACCTTC. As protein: CAWSSHQTGPNTF.

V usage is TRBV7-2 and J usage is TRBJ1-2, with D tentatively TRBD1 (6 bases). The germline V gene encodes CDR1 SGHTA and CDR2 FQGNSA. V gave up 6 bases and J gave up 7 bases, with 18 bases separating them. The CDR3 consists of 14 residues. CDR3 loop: CASRPGQGGFGYTF. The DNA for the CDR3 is TGTGCCAGCAGGCCGGGACAAGGCGGGTTTGGCTACACCTTC.